A selection of T cell receptor beta chains follows, all from one sample in a study of T cell responses to AZD1222 COVID-19 vaccine. The data were produced by immunoSEQ multiplex PCR, yet TCRdb's version contains in-frame clones alone and is incomplete. The sample contains around 95,000 clones, approximately 87% of which appear only once. This sample comprised peripheral blood, obtained on day 0 of AZD1222 vaccination. These receptors were obtained from an adult in good health. The CDR3 runs from the conserved cysteine through the conserved F or W. D genes are given only for firm matches. Some rows mark clone size as missing; the rest say once, few, many or name a class of expanded clone.

>NA|NA|TRBV7-2|TRBJ1-5
CASSISGVRGNQPQHF
TGTGCCAGCAGCATCTCCGGGGTCCGGGGCAATCAGCCCCAGCATTTT
>NA|NA|TRBV2|TRBJ2-7
CASNGLGGGQYF
TGTGCCAGCAACGGTTTAGGCGGCGGGCAGTACTTC
>NA|NA|TRBV9|TRBJ1-1
CASSVGSAGTEAFF
TGTGCCAGCAGCGTAGGATCGGCGGGGACTGAAGCTTTCTTT
>NA|TRBD1|TRBV2|TRBJ1-2
CASSQGRQGQTGYTF
TGTGCCAGCAGTCAGGGCCGACAGGGGCAAACAGGCTACACCTTC
>once|TRBD1|TRBV6-5|TRBJ1-2
CASSLQGVHGYTF
TGTGCCAGCAGCCTACAGGGGGTTCATGGCTACACCTTC
>NA|NA|TRBV6-5|TRBJ1-1
CASSSRMNTEAFF
TGTGCCAGCAGTTCCCGCATGAACACTGAAGCTTTCTTT
>NA|NA|TRBV6-5|TRBJ1-5
CASSNRVAQPQHF
TGTGCCAGCAGTAACAGGGTCGCTCAGCCCCAGCATTTT
>NA|NA|TRBV23-1|TRBJ1-5
CASSQPPRQVLANQPQHF
TGCGCCAGCAGTCAACCCCCTCGTCAGGTTTTAGCCAATCAGCCCCAGCATTTT
>NA|NA|TRBV27|TRBJ1-2
CASSFRDLRGYTF
TGTGCCAGCAGTTTTCGGGACCTCCGGGGCTACACCTTC
>NA|NA|TRBV25-1|TRBJ2-5
CASSLAGAETQYF
TGTGCCAGCAGTTTGGCAGGGGCAGAGACCCAGTACTTC
>NA|TRBD2|TRBV4-2|TRBJ2-3
CASSQVQTSPSTDTQYF
TGTGCCAGCAGCCAAGTGCAGACTAGCCCGAGCACAGATACGCAGTATTTT
>few|NA|TRBV4-1|TRBJ1-2
CASSQDLAPNYGYTF
TGCGCCAGCAGCCAAGATCTCGCACCTAACTATGGCTACACCTTC
>NA|TRBD2|TRBV5-1|TRBJ2-1
CASSPQGPHVSGGNEQFF
TGCGCCAGCAGTCCACAGGGGCCTCACGTAAGCGGGGGGAATGAGCAGTTCTTC
>NA|TRBD1|TRBV24-1|TRBJ2-7
CATSDSTGDPYEQYF
TGTGCCACCAGCGACTCCACAGGGGACCCCTACGAGCAGTACTTC
>NA|TRBD1|TRBV5-1|TRBJ2-5
CASSSQGAGETQYF
TGCGCCAGCAGCTCACAGGGGGCAGGAGAGACCCAGTACTTC
>NA|NA|TRBV9|TRBJ2-3
CASSAGGGTDTQYF
TGTGCCAGCAGCGCCGGAGGCGGAACAGATACGCAGTATTTT
>NA|NA|TRBV11-2|TRBJ2-7
CASSFGGMAGEQYF
TGTGCCAGCAGCTTTGGAGGGATGGCTGGCGAGCAGTACTTC
>NA|NA|TRBV9|TRBJ2-6
CASSVGALRSGANVLTF
TGTGCCAGCAGCGTAGGTGCCCTCCGCTCTGGGGCCAACGTCCTGACTTTC
>NA|TRBD1|TRBV7-2|TRBJ1-4
CASTRGEGAREKLFF
TGTGCCAGCACCCGCGGGGAGGGGGCGCGGGAAAAACTGTTTTTT
>few|NA|TRBV27|TRBJ1-6
CASSLYEVGGVASNSPLHF
TGTGCCAGCAGTTTATACGAGGTTGGGGGAGTCGCGTCAAATTCACCCCTCCACTTT
>NA|TRBD1|TRBV6-6|TRBJ1-1
CASQLGQGTNTEAFF
TGTGCCAGTCAGCTAGGACAGGGCACAAACACTGAAGCTTTCTTT
>once|TRBD2|TRBV5-1|TRBJ2-1
CATQLGTSVYNEQFF
TGCGCCACACAGCTTGGGACTAGCGTCTACAATGAGCAGTTCTTC
>NA|NA|TRBV27|TRBJ2-7
CASSREGTGLPYEQYF
TGTGCCAGCAGTCGAGAGGGAACGGGCCTTCCCTACGAGCAGTACTTC
>NA|TRBD1|TRBV6-2/TRBV6-3|TRBJ1-6
CASSYRTGGNSPLHF
TGTGCCAGCAGTTACCGGACAGGGGGTAATTCACCCCTCCACTTT
>NA|TRBD1|TRBV10-3|TRBJ2-7
CAISGTGNNEQYF
TGTGCCATCAGTGGGACAGGGAACAACGAGCAGTACTTC
>NA|TRBD1|TRBV29-1|TRBJ1-2
CSADRAGSSDGYTF
TGCAGCGCGGACAGGGCGGGTAGTAGCGATGGCTACACCTTC
>NA|NA|TRBV6-4|TRBJ2-1
CASAPAAGAPNSYNEQFF
TGTGCCAGCGCCCCAGCGGCAGGGGCACCGAATTCCTACAATGAGCAGTTCTTC
>NA|NA|TRBV13|TRBJ1-5
CASSLGGWSPGSIGNQPQHF
TGTGCCAGCAGCTTAGGCGGATGGTCGCCGGGTAGTATTGGCAATCAGCCCCAGCATTTT
>NA|TRBD2|TRBV10-3|TRBJ2-3
CAISGGLAGGFTDTQYF
TGTGCCATCAGTGGGGGCCTAGCGGGAGGGTTTACAGATACGCAGTATTTT
>NA|TRBD1|TRBV6-5|TRBJ2-7
CASSYSRTGSSEQYF
TGTGCCAGCAGTTACTCGAGGACAGGGTCTTCCGAGCAGTACTTC
>NA|TRBD2|TRBV7-9|TRBJ2-1
CASSTPPGLALFYEQFF
TGTGCCAGCAGCACCCCGCCGGGACTAGCGTTGTTCTATGAGCAGTTCTTC
>NA|NA|TRBV20-1|TRBJ1-1
CSASSARLNTEAFF
TGCAGTGCTAGTTCGGCACGGCTGAACACTGAAGCTTTCTTT
>NA|NA|TRBV27|TRBJ2-7
CASSLPGNEQYF
TGTGCCAGCAGTTTACCGGGCAACGAGCAGTACTTC
>NA|TRBD2|TRBV3-1/TRBV3-2|TRBJ2-1
CASSLLAGALGEQFF
TGTGCCAGCAGCCTACTAGCGGGGGCTTTGGGTGAGCAGTTCTTC
>NA|TRBD1|TRBV5-1|TRBJ1-4
CASGDRGGSDEKLFF
TGCGCCAGCGGTGACAGGGGAGGAAGCGATGAAAAACTGTTTTTT
>NA|TRBD2|TRBV7-6|TRBJ2-1
CASSSSGRIFF
TGTGCCAGCAGTTCTAGCGGGAGGATCTTCTTC
>NA|NA|TRBV7-8|TRBJ1-1
CASSSMGGNTEAFF
TGTGCCAGCAGCTCGATGGGAGGGAACACTGAAGCTTTCTTT
>NA|TRBD1|TRBV19|TRBJ1-5
CASSLQGAEAPQHF
TGTGCCAGTAGCCTACAGGGGGCAGAGGCGCCCCAGCATTTT
>NA|NA|TRBV15|TRBJ1-1
CATSRARLNTEAFF
TGTGCCACCAGCAGAGCGCGGTTGAACACTGAAGCTTTCTTT
>NA|TRBD1|TRBV10-3|TRBJ1-1
CAISKSGQSLNTEAFF
TGTGCCATCAGTAAATCGGGACAGAGTCTGAACACTGAAGCTTTCTTT